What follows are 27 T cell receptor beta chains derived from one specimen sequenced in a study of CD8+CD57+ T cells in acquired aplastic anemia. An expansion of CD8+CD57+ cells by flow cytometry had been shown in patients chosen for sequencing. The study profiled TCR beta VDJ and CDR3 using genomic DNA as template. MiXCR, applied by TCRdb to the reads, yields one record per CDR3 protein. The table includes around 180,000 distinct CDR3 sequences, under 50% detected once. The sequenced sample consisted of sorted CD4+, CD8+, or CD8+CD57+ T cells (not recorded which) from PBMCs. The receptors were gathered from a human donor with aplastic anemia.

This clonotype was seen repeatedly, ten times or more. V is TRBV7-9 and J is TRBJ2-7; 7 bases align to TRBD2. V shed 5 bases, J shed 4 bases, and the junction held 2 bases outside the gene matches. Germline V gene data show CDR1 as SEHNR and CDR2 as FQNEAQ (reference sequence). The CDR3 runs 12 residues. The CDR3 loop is CASSGGVYEQYF. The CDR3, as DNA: TGTGCCAGCAGCGGGGGGGTATACGAGCAGTACTTC.

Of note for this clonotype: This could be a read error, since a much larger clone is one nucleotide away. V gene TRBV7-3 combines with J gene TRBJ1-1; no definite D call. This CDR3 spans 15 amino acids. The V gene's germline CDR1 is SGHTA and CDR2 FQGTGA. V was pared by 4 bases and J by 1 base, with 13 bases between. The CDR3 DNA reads TGTGCCAGCAGCTCCTCCGAGACGGCGAACACTGAAGCTTTCTTT. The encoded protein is CASSSSETANTEAFF.

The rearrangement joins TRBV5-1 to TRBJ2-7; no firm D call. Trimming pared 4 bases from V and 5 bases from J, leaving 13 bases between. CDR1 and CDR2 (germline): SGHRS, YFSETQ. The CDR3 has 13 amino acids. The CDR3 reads CASSEVTGDEQYF. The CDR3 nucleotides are TGCGCCAGCAGCGAGGTCACCGGAGACGAGCAGTACTTC.

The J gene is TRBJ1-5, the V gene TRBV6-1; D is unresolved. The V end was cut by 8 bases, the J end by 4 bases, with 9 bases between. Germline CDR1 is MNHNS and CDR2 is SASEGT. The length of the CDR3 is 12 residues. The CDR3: CASSNMNQPQHF. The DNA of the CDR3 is TGTGCCAGCTCGAATATGAATCAGCCCCAGCATTTT.

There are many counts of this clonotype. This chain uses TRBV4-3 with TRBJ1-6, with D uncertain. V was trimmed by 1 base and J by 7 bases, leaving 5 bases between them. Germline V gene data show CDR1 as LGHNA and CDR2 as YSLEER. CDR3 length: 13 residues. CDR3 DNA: TGCGCCAGCAGCCAAGGGGAGAATTCACCCCTCCACTTT. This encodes CASSQGENSPLHF.

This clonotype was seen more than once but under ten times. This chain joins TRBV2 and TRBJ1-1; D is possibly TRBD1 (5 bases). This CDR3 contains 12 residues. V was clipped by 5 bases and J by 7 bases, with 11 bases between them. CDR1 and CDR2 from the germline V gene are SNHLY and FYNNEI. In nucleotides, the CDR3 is TGTGCCAGCAGTTCCCGGGGCCTTGAAGCTTTCTTT. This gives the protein CASSSRGLEAFF. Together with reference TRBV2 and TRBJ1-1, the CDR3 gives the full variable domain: EPEVTQTPSHQVTQMGQEVILRCVPISNHLYFYWYRQILGQKVEFLVSFYNNEISEKSEIFDDQFSVERPDGSNFTLKIRSTKLEDSAMYFCASSSRGLEAFFGQGTRLTVV.

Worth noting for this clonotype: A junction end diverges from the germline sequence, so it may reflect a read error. This CDR3 reads CASSQDSLGATRNIQCF. As DNA, the CDR3 is TGCGCCAGCAGCCAAGATTCACTAGGGGCTACCCGGAACATTCAGTGCTTC. The chain carries TRBV4-1 and TRBJ2-4; D possibly matches TRBD1 or TRBD2 (5 bases each). Germline assignment: CDR1 MGHRA and CDR2 YSYEKL. The CDR3 covers 17 residues.

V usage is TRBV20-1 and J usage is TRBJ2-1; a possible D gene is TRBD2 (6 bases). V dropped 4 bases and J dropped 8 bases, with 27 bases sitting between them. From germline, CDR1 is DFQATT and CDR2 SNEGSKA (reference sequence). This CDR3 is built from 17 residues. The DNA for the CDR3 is TGCAGTGCTAATTTGCTTCGTCCGACTAGTCTGGAGGATGAGCAGTTCTTC. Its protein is CSANLLRPTSLEDEQFF.

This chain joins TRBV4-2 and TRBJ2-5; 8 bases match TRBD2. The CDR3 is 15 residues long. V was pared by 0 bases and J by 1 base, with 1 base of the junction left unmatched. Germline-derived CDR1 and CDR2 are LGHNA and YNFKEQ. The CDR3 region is CASSQDRGGQETQYF. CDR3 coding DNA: TGTGCCAGCAGCCAAGATCGGGGGGGCCAAGAGACCCAGTACTTC.

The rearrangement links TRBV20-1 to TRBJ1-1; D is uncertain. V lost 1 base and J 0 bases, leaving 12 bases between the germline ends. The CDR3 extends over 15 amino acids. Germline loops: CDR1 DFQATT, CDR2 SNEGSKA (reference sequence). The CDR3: CSARGGGDMNTEAFF. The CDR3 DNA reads TGCAGTGCTAGAGGGGGAGGAGACATGAACACTGAAGCTTTCTTT.

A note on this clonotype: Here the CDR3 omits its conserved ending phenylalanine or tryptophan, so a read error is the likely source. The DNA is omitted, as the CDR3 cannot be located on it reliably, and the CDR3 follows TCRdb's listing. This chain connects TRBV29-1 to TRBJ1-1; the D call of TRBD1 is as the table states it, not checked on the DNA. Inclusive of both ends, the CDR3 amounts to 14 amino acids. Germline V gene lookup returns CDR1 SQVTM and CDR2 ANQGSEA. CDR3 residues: CSVVNLDRVGGPAY.

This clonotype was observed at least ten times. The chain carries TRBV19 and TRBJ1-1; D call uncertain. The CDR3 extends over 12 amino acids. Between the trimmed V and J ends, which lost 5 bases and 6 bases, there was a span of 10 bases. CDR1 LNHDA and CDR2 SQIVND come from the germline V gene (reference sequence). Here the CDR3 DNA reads TGTGCCAGTAGTTTGCCCCGAGCTGAAGCTTTCTTT. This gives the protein CASSLPRAEAFF.

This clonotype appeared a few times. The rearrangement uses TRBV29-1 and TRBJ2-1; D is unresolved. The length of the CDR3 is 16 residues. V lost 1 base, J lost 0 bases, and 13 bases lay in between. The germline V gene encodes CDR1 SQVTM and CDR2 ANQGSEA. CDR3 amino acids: CSVEGRYPSSYNEQFF. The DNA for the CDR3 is TGCAGCGTTGAAGGCCGGTACCCGAGCTCCTACAATGAGCAGTTCTTC.

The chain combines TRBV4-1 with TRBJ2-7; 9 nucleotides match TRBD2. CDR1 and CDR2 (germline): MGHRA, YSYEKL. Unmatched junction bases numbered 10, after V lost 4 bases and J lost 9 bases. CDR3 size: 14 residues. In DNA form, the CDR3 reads TGCGCCAGCAGCCGCCCAGGGCTAGCGGGGTTGCAGTACTTC. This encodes CASSRPGLAGLQYF.

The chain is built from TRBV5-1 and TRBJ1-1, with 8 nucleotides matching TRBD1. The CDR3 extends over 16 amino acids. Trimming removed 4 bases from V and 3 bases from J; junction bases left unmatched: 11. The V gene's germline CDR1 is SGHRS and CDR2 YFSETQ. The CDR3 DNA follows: TGCGCCAGCAGCGCCGGGACAGGCGGGAGGTACACTGAAGCTTTCTTT. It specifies CASSAGTGGRYTEAFF.

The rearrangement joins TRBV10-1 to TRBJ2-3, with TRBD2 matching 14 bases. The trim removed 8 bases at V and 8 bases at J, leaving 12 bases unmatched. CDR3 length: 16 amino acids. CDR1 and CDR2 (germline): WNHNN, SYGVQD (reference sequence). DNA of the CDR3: TGCGCCAGCGGCCAGGGACTAGCGGGAGTTCGTGGTACGCAGTATTTT. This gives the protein CASGQGLAGVRGTQYF.

The chain's CDR3 is CSARVGSGETQYF. Here the CDR3 DNA reads TGCAGTGCTAGAGTAGGATCGGGGGAGACCCAGTACTTC. This chain links TRBV20-1 with TRBJ2-5; a weak D match, TRBD2 (5 bases). The CDR3 totals 13 residues. Germline CDR1 and CDR2: DFQATT and SNEGSKA (reference sequence). Trimming took 1 base from V and 5 from J, leaving 11 bases between them.

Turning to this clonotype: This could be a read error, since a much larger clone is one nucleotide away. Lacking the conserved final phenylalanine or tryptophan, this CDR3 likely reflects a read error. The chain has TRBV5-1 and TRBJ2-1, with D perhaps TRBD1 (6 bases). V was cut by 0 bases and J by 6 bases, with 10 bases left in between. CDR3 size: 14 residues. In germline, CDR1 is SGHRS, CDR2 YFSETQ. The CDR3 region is CASSLGQGSNEQFL. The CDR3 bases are TGCGCCAGCAGCTTGGGGCAGGGGTCCAATGAGCAGTTCCTC.

The CDR3 protein is CASSEPGRVGQPQHF. The CDR3 nucleotides read TGTGCCAGCAGTGAACCAGGACGAGTCGGTCAGCCCCAGCATTTT. This sequence joins TRBV25-1 and TRBJ1-5; D gene unclear. The germline gives CDR1 MGHDK, CDR2 SYGVNS. Trimming removed 2 bases from V and 6 bases from J, with 14 bases in between. The CDR3 is 15 residues long.

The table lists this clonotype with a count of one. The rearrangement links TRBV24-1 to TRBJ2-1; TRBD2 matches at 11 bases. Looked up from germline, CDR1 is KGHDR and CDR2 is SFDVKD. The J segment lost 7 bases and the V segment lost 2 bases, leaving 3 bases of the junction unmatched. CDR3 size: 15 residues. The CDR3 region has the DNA TGTGCCACCAGTGATTCAACTAGCGGGGGAAATGAGCAGTTCTTC. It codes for CATSDSTSGGNEQFF.

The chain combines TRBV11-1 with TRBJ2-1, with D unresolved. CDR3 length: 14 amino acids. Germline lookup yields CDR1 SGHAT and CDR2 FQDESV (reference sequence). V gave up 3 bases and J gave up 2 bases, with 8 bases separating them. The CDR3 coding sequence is TGTGCCAGCAGCTTTTCGTCGCCCTACAATGAGCAGTTCTTC. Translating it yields CASSFSSPYNEQFF.

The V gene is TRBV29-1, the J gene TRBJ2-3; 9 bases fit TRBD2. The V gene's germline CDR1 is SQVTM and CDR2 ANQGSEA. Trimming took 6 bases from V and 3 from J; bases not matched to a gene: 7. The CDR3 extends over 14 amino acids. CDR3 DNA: TGCAGCGTGGGACTAGCTAGTAGGACAGATACGCAGTATTTT. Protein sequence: CSVGLASRTDTQYF.

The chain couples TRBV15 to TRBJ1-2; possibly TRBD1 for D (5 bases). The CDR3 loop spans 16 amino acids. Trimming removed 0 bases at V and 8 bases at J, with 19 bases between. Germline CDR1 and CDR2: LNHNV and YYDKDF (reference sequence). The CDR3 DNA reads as TGTGCCACCAGCAGAGATCTGGGGCAGGGAGATCGGGGCTACACCTTC. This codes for CATSRDLGQGDRGYTF.

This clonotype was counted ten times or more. The CDR3: CASSVGVGTETQYF. In nucleotides, the CDR3 is TGTGCCAGCAGCGTAGGGGTGGGAACAGAGACCCAGTACTTC. V gene TRBV9 combines with J gene TRBJ2-5; D is undetermined. The CDR3 is made up of 14 amino acids. The germline V gene has CDR1 SGDLS and CDR2 YYNGEE. V was pared by 0 bases and J by 4 bases, with 10 bases between.

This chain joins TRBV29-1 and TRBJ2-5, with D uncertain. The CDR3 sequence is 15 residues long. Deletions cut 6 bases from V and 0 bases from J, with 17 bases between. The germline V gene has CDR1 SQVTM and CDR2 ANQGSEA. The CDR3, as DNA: TGCAGCGTCTACTCTAATCTCGAGTACCAAGAGACCCAGTACTTC. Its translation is CSVYSNLEYQETQYF.

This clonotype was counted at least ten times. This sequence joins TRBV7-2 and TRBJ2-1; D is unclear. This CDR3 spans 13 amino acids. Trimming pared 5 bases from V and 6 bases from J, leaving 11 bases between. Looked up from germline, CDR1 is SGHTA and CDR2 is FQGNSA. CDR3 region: CASSRDLPNEQFF. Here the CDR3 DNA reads TGTGCCAGCAGCCGTGACCTACCCAATGAGCAGTTCTTC.

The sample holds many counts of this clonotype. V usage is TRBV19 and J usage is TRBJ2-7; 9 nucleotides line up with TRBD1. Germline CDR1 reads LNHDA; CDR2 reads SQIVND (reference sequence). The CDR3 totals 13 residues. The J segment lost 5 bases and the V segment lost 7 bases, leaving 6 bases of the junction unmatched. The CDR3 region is CASNRGRLDEQYF. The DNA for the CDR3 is TGTGCCAGTAACAGGGGGCGCCTCGACGAGCAGTACTTC.